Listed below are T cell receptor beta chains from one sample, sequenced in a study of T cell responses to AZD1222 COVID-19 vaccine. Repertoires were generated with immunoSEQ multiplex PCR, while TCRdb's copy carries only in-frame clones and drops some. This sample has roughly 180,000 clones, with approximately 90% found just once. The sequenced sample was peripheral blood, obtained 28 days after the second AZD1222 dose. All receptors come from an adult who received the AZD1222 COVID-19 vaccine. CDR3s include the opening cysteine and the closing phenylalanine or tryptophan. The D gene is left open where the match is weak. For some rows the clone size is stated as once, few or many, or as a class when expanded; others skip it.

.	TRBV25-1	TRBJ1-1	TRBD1	TGTGCCAGCGGGGGACAGGGGATTGAAGCTTTCTTT	CASGGQGIEAFF
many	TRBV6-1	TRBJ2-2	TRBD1	TGTGCCAGCAGTGGGGCAGGGGGCGAATACACCGGGGAGCTGTTTTTT	CASSGAGGEYTGELFF
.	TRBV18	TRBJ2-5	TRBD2	TGTGCCAGCGCAGCGCGGACTAGCGGGGGCCCCCGGACCCAGTACTTC	CASAARTSGGPRTQYF
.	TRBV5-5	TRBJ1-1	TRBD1	TGTGCCAGCAGCTGGGGACAGGGGAACACTGAAGCTTTCTTT	CASSWGQGNTEAFF
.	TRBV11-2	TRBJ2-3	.	TGTGCCAGCAGCTCCATCGGGACCGCAAACACAGATACGCAGTATTTT	CASSSIGTANTDTQYF
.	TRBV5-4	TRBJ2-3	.	TGTGCCAGCAGCAAAGGCCAGCCGGGCACAGATACGCAGTATTTT	CASSKGQPGTDTQYF
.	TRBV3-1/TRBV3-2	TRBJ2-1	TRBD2	TGTGCCAGCAGCCAAGTCCAAGGCGGGGGGGACAATGAGCAGTTCTTC	CASSQVQGGGDNEQFF
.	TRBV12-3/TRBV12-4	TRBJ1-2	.	TGTGCCAGCAGTTTTTCAGGGGAAGGTGGCTACACCTTC	CASSFSGEGGYTF
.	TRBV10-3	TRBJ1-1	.	TGTGCCATCAGGTCGGGAGGGAACACTGAAGCTTTCTTT	CAIRSGGNTEAFF
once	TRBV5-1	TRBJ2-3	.	TGCGCCAGCAGCTTGTGGGGCTCCCGGGATACGCAGTATTTT	CASSLWGSRDTQYF
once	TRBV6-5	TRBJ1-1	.	TGTGCCAGCAGCCCCACAGGGTACACTGAAGCTTTCTTT	CASSPTGYTEAFF
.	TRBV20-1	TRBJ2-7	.	TGCAGTGCTAGTGGGCAGGGCTCCTACGAGCAGTACTTC	CSASGQGSYEQYF
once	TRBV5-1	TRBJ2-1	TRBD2	TGCGCCAGCAGCCCTAGCGGGGGCGCGAGTGAGCAGTTCTTC	CASSPSGGASEQFF
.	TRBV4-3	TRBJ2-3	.	TGCGCCAGCAGCCAGTTTGCTAGCACAGATACGCAGTATTTT	CASSQFASTDTQYF
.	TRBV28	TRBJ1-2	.	TGTGCCAGCAGTTGGGTGGGCAGGGGAGGACCCAATGGCTACACCTTC	CASSWVGRGGPNGYTF
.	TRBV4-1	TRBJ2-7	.	TGCGCCAGCAGCCATCGGGGCAACTCCTACGAGCAGTACTTC	CASSHRGNSYEQYF
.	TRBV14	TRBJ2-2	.	TGTGCCAGCAGTGATCACACCGGGGAGCTGTTTTTT	CASSDHTGELFF
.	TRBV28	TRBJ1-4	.	TGTGCCAGCACGGGCAGAGCGGAAAAACTGTTTTTT	CASTGRAEKLFF
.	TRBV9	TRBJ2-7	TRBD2	TGTGCCAGCAGCGTAAGTGCGGGAGCGGCCTACGAGCAGTACTTC	CASSVSAGAAYEQYF
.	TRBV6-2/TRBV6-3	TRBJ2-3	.	TGTGCCAGCAGTCTCACAGATACGCAGTATTTT	CASSLTDTQYF
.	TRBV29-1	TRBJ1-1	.	TGCAGCGTCTATCCACTCCCCGTACAGAGCATGAACACTGAAGCTTTCTTT	CSVYPLPVQSMNTEAFF
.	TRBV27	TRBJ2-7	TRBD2	TGTGCCAGCAGTTTAGCCGGGACTAGCGGGAGGATACGCTCCTACGAGCAGTACTTC	CASSLAGTSGRIRSYEQYF
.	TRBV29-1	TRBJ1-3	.	TGCAGCGTTGCGGATGGAAACACCATATATTTT	CSVADGNTIYF
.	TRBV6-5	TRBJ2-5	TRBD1	TGTGCCAGCAGTTATTCGACCGGGACAGGTGAAGAGACCCAGTACTTC	CASSYSTGTGEETQYF
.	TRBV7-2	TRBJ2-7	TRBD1	TGTGCCAGCAGCCAGGACAGGGAAGTTTACGAGCAGTACTTC	CASSQDREVYEQYF
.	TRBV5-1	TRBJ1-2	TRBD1	TGCGCCAGCAGCCCCACGGGACAGGACCTGGGTGGCTACACCTTC	CASSPTGQDLGGYTF
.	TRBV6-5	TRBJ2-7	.	TGTGCCAGCAGCGGGCAGGGGTCCGAGCAGTACTTC	CASSGQGSEQYF
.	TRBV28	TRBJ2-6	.	TGTGCCAGCAGTTCTACAGCCACCTCTGGGGCCAACGTCCTGACTTTC	CASSSTATSGANVLTF
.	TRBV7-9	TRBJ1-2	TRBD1	TGTGCCAGCAGCTTAGATGAGGGGGCGAAGTACACCTTC	CASSLDEGAKYTF
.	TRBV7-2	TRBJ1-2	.	TGTGCCAGCAGCTTAAGTTCCAACTCCAACTATGGCTACACCTTC	CASSLSSNSNYGYTF
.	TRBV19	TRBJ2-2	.	TGTGCCAGTAGTATACTGGGACCCGGGGAGCTGTTTTTT	CASSILGPGELFF
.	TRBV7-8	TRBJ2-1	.	TGTGCCAGCAGCTTAGTCGGCGGGGACCACAATGAGCAGTTCTTC	CASSLVGGDHNEQFF
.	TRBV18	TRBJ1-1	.	TGTGCCAGCTCCGACCGGGGGGGCGGTGGCACTGAAGCTTTCTTT	CASSDRGGGGTEAFF
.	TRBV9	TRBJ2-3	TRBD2	TGTGCCAGCAGCGCGGGACTAGCGGGGGTCACAGATACGCAGTATTTT	CASSAGLAGVTDTQYF
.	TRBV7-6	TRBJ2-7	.	TGTGCCAGCAGCTACGACAGTGGCGGGCAGGAGCAGTACTTC	CASSYDSGGQEQYF
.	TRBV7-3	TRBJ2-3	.	TGTGCCAGCAGCTTAATCGGTCGGGAAGATACGCAGTATTTT	CASSLIGREDTQYF
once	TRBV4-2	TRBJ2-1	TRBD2	TGTGCCAGCAGCCAAGGACTAGCGGGCTCCTCCTACAATGAGCAGTTCTTC	CASSQGLAGSSYNEQFF
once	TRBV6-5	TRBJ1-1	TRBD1	TGTGCCAGCCGGACAGGGTTTAACACTGAAGCTTTCTTT	CASRTGFNTEAFF
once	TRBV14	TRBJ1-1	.	TGTGCCAGCAGCCAAGGGCTGGGTAAAGTGAACACTGAAGCTTTCTTT	CASSQGLGKVNTEAFF
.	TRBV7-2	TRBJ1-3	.	TGTGCCAGCAGCTTGGGTAGGCGGGGTACCGGCTCTGGAAACACCATATATTTT	CASSLGRRGTGSGNTIYF
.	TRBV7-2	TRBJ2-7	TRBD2	TGTGCCAGCAGCTTAGCCTTGGGACTAGCGGCCTACGAGCAGTACTTC	CASSLALGLAAYEQYF
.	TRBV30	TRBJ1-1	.	TGTGCCTGGAGCGCCGACAGAGACACTGAAGCTTTCTTT	CAWSADRDTEAFF
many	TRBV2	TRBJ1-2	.	TGTGCCAGCCTGACCGGGACCAACTATGGCTACACCTTC	CASLTGTNYGYTF
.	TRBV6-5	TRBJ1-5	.	TGTGCCAGCCGCTCCGGACAGATTAGCAATCAGCCCCAGCATTTT	CASRSGQISNQPQHF
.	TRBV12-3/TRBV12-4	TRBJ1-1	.	TGTGCCAGCAGCTTCGAAAGAGAAGCTTTCTTT	CASSFEREAFF
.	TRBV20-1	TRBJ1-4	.	TGCAGTGCTAGTAGAGGGGCCGGGGGTCAGGCTAATGAAAAACTGTTTTTT	CSASRGAGGQANEKLFF
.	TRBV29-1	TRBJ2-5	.	TGCAGCGTTGCACAGAATACGGGAGAGACCCAGTACTTC	CSVAQNTGETQYF
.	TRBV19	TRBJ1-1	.	TGTGCCAGTAGTCCGTTCGTGCCCGGTGTGGTTGAAGCTTTCTTT	CASSPFVPGVVEAFF
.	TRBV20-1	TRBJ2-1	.	TGCAGTGCAACTCGCGCAGATGAGCAGTTCTTC	CSATRADEQFF
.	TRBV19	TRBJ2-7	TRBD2	TGTGCCAGTAGTTCCCGCGGGAGAGGGTTATACGAGCAGTACTTC	CASSSRGRGLYEQYF